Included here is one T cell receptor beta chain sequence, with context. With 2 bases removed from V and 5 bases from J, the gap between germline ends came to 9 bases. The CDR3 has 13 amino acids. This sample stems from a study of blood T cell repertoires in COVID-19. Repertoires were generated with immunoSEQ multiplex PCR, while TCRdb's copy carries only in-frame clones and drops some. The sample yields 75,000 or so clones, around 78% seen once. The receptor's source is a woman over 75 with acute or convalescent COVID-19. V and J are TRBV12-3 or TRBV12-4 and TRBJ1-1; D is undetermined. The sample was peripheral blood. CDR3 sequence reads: CASSLQVRTEAFF. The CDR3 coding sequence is TGTGCCAGCAGTTTACAGGTTAGGACTGAAGCTTTCTTT.